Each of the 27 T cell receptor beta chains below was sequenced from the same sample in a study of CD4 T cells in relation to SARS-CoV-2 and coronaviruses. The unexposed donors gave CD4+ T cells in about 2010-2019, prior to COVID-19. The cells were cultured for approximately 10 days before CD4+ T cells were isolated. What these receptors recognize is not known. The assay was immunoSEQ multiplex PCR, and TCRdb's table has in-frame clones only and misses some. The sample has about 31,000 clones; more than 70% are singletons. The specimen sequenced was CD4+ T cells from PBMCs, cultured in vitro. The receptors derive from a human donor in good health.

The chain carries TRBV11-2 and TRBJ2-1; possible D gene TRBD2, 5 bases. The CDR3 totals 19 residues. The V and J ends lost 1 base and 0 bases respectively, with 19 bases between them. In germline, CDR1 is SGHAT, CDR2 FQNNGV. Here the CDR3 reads CASSLVPTARASSYNEQFF. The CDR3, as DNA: TGTGCCAGCAGCTTAGTCCCCACCGCGCGGGCTAGCTCCTACAATGAGCAGTTCTTC. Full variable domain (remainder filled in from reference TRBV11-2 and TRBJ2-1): EAGVAQSPRYKIIEKRQSVAFWCNPISGHATLYWYQQILGQGPKLLIQFQNNGVVDDSQLPKDRFSAERLKGVDSTLKIQPAKLEDSAVYLCASSLVPTARASSYNEQFFGPGTRLTVL.

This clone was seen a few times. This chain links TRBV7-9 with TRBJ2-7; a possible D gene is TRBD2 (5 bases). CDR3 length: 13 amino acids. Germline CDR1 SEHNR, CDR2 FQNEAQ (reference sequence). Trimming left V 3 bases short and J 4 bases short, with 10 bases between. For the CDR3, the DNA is TGTGCCAGCAGCTTCGTCTCGGGGTACGAGCAGTACTTC. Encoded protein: CASSFVSGYEQYF.

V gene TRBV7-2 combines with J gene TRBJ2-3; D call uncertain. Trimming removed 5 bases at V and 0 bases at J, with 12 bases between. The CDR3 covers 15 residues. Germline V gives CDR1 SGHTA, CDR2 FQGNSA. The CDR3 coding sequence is TGTGCCAGCAGCCAACGACCCCGGAGCACAGATACGCAGTATTTT. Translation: CASSQRPRSTDTQYF.

CDR3 sequence (DNA): TGCGCCAGCAGCGGAGGACAGGCTTCCCCTATCCAAGAGACCCAGTACTTC. It translates to CASSGGQASPIQETQYF. The chain employs TRBV5-1 and TRBJ2-5; TRBD1 aligns across 7 bases. The CDR3 consists of 17 residues. In germline, CDR1 is SGHRS, CDR2 YFSETQ. The J segment lost 1 base and the V segment lost 4 bases, leaving 13 bases of the junction unmatched.

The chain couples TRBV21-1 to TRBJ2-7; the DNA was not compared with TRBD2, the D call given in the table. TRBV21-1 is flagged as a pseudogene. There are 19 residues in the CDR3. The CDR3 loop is CASSKGGGTSGTLWCEQYF. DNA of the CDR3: TGTGCCAGCAGCAAAGGGGGCGGGACTAGCGGGACCCTTTGGTGCGAGCAGTACTTC.

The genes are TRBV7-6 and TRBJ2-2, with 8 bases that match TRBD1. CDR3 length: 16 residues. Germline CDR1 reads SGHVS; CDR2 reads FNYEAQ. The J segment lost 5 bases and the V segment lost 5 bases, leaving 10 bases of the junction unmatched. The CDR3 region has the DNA TGTGCCAGCAGCCCAGGACAGGGTGTAAGGACCGGGGAGCTGTTTTTT. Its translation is CASSPGQGVRTGELFF. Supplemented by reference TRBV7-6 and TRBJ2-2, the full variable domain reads GAGVSQSPRYKVTKRGQDVALRCDPISGHVSLYWYRQALGQGPEFLTYFNYEAQQDKSGLPNDRFSAERPEGSISTLTIQRTEQRDSAMYRCASSPGQGVRTGELFFGEGSRLTVL.

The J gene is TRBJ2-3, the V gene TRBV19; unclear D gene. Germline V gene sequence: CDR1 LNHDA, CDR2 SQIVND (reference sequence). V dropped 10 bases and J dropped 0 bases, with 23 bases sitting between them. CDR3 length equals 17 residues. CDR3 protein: CATQRWNGRTSTDTQYF. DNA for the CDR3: TGTGCCACCCAAAGGTGGAATGGACGCACTAGCACAGATACGCAGTATTTT.

The CDR3 nucleotides are TGTGCCAGTAATCCTGGGACAGGGGGCGGAAAGACCCAGTACTTC. The encoded protein is CASNPGTGGGKTQYF. The chain has TRBV19 and TRBJ2-5; TRBD1 matches 12 bases. CDR3 length: 15 residues. The V gene end was trimmed by 7 bases and the J gene end by 6 bases; junction bases not matched to a gene: 9. Germline assignment: CDR1 LNHDA and CDR2 SQIVND (reference sequence).

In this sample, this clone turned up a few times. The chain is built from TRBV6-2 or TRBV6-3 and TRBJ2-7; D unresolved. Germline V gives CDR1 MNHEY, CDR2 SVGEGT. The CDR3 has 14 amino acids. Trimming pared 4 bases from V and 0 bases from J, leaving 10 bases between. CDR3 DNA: TGTGCCAGCAGTTCCCCTGAGAGCTCCTACGAGCAGTACTTC. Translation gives CASSSPESSYEQYF.

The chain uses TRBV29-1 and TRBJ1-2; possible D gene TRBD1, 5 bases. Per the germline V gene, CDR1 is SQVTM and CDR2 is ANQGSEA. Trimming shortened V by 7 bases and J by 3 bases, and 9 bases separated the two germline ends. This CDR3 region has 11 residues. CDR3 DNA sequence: TGCAGCGCAGCCAGGGACTATGGCTACACCTTC. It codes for CSAARDYGYTF.

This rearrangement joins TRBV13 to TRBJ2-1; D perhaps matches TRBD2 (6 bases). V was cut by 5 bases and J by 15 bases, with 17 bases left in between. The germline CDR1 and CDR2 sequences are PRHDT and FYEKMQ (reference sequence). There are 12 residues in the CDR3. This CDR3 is CASSQRTTRRFF. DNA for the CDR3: TGTGCCAGCAGCCAGAGGACTACAAGGCGGTTCTTC.

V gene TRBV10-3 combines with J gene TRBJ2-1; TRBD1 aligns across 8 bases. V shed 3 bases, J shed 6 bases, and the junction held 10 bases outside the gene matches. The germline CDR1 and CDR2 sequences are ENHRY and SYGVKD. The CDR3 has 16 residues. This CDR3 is CAISENLLDRVNEQFF. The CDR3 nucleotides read TGTGCCATCAGTGAAAATTTGTTGGACAGGGTCAATGAGCAGTTCTTC.

The CDR3 DNA is TGTGCCAGCAGCGTAGCGGACAACTGGCCCGTCTACGAGCAGTACTTC. It translates to CASSVADNWPVYEQYF. J is TRBJ2-7 and V is TRBV9; D possibly corresponds to TRBD1 (5 bases). Germline CDR1 and CDR2: SGDLS and YYNGEE. Trimming cost V 0 bases and J 3 bases, with 16 bases left between them. This CDR3 spans 16 amino acids.

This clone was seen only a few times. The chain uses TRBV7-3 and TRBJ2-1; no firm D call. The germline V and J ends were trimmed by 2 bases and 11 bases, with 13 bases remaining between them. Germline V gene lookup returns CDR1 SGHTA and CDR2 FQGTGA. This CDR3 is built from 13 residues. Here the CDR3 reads CASSLSVKGQQFF. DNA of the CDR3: TGTGCCAGCAGCTTATCGGTCAAAGGTCAGCAGTTCTTC.

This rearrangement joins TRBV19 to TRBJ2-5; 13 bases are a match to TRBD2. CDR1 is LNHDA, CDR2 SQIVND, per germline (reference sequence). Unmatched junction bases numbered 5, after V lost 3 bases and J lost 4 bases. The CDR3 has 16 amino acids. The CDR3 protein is CASSMGLAGQRETQYF. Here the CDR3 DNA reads TGTGCCAGTAGTATGGGACTAGCGGGGCAGCGAGAGACCCAGTACTTC. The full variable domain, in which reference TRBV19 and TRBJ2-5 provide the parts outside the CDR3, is DGGITQSPKYLFRKEGQNVTLSCEQNLNHDAMYWYRQDPGQGLRLIYYSQIVNDFQKGDIAEGYSVSREKKESFPLTVTSAQKNPTAFYLCASSMGLAGQRETQYFGPGTRLLVL.

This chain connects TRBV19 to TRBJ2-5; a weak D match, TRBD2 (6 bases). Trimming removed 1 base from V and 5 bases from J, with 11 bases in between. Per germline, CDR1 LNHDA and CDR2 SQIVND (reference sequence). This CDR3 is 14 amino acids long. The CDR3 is CASSIVGGLETQYF. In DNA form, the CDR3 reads TGTGCCAGTAGTATAGTCGGAGGGTTGGAGACCCAGTACTTC.

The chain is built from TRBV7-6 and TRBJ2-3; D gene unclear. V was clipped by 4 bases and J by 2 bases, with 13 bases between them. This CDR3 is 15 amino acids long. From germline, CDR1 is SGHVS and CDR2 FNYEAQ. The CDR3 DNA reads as TGTGCCAGCAGCTCCCTGACGGGCAACACAGATACGCAGTATTTT. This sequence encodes CASSSLTGNTDTQYF.

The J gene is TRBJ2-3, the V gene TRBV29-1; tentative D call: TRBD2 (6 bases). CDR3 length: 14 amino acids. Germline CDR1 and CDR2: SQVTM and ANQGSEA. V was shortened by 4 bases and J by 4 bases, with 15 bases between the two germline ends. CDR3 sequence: CSVGAGSIADTQYF. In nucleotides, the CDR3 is TGCAGCGTTGGGGCGGGATCGATCGCAGATACGCAGTATTTT.

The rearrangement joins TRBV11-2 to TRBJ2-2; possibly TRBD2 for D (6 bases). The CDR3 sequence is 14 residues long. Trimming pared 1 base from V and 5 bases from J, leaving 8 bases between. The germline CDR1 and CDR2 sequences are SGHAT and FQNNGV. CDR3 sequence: CASSLARGTGELFF. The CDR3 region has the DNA TGTGCCAGCAGCTTAGCCCGGGGGACCGGGGAGCTGTTTTTT.

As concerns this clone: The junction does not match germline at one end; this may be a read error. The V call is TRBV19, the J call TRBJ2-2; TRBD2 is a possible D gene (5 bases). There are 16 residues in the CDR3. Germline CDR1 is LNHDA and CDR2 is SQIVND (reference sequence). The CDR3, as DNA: TGTGCCAGTAGTACGCAAGCCTCAGCCGGTACCGGGGAGCTGTCTTTT. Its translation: CASSTQASAGTGELSF.

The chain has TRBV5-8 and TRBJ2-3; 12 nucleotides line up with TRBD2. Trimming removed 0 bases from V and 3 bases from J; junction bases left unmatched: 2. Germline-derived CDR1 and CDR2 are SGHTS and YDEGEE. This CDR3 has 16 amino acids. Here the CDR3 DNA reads TGTGCCAGCAGCTTGGATCTAGCGGGAGGGACAGATACGCAGTATTTT. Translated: CASSLDLAGGTDTQYF. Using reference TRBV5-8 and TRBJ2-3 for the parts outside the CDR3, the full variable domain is EAGVTQSPTHLIKTRGQQATLRCSPISGHTSVYWYQQALGLGLQFLLWYDEGEERNRGNFPPRFSGRQFPNYSSELNVNALELEDSALYLCASSLDLAGGTDTQYFGPGTRLTVL.

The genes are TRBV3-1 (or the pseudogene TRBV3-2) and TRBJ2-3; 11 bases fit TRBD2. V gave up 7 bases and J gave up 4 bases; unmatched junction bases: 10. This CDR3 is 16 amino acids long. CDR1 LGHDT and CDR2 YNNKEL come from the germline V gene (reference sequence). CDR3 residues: CASTPGVAGGPDTQYF. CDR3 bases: TGTGCCAGCACCCCTGGGGTAGCGGGAGGGCCAGATACGCAGTATTTT.

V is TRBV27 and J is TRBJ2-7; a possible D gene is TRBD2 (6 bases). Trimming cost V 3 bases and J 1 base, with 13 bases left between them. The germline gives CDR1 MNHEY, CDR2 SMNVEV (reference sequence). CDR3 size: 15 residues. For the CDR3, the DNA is TGTGCCAGCAGTTTCTTTCGGGAGTCGTCCTACGAGCAGTACTTC. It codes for CASSFFRESSYEQYF.

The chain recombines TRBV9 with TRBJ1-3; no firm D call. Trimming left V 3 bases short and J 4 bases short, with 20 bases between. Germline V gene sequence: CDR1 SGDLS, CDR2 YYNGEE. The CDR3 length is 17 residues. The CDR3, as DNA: TGTGCCAGCAGCGCCGGGTGGGGTATAGCTCGGGGAAACACCATATATTTT. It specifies CASSAGWGIARGNTIYF.

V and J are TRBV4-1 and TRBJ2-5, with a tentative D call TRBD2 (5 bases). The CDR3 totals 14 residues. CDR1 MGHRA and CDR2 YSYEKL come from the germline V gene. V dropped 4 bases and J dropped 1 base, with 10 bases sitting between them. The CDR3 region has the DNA TGCGCCAGCAGCCGCCCGGGGAGCCAAGAGACCCAGTACTTC. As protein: CASSRPGSQETQYF.

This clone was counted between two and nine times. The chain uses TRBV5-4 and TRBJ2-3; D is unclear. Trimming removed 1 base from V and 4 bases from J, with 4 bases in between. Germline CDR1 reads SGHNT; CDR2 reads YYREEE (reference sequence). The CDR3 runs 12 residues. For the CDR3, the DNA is TGTGCCAGCAGCTTGAGGTCAGATACGCAGTATTTT. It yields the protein CASSLRSDTQYF.

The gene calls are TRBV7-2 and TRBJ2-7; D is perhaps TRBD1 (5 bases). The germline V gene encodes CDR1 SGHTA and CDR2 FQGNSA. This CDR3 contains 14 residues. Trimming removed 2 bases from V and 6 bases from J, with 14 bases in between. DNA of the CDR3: TGTGCCAGCAGCTTAAGGCGACAGCGTTCCGAGCAGTACTTC. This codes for CASSLRRQRSEQYF.